Below are 24 T cell receptor beta chains sequenced from a single sample in a study of graft-versus-host responses after intestinal transplantation listed by TCRdb under 2021. The sample's time point label, in plain terms: cells obtained before transplantation from donor or recipient. These receptors have no known antigen. Library creation used the immunoSEQ multiplex PCR assay. TCRdb retrieved this table from immuneACCESS and kept in-frame rearrangements only. Not all clones are present; in checked studies, unresolved V genes account for under half, and no reason is known for the remainder. In all, the sample holds about 130,000 clones, and 80% to 95% of those were seen once. The ten largest clones take up about 0.19% of the sample. The sequencing here drew on unstimulated CD4+ T cells sorted from spleen or lymph node cells, taken before intestinal transplant. These TCRs come from a human donor who received an intestinal transplant.

V and J are TRBV28 and TRBJ1-5; D is possibly TRBD1 (6 bases). Trimming took 6 bases from V and 2 from J, leaving 11 bases between them. Germline CDR1 is MDHEN and CDR2 is SYDVKM. The CDR3 extends over 14 amino acids. The CDR3 loop is CASSPGGGNQPQHF. The CDR3 DNA reads TGTGCCAGCAGCCCTGGGGGCGGCAATCAGCCCCAGCATTTT.

The chain joins TRBV28 to TRBJ2-7; TRBD1 is a possible D gene (5 bases). Germline CDR1 reads MDHEN; CDR2 reads SYDVKM. The CDR3 is 14 residues long. V was pared by 8 bases and J by 5 bases, with 19 bases between. CDR3 residues: CASLSPTVMHEQYF. CDR3 sequence (DNA): TGTGCCAGCTTAAGTCCGACAGTCATGCACGAGCAGTACTTC.

This chain links TRBV6-5 with TRBJ1-6; TRBD1 might be the D (5 bases). Germline V CDR1 and CDR2: MNHEY, SVGAGI. Trimming left V 8 bases short and J 13 bases short, with 15 bases between. The CDR3 spans 12 residues. The CDR3 spells CASSPGASPLHF. CDR3 bases: TGTGCCAGCTCCCCCGGGGCCTCCCCCCTCCACTTT.

The chain has TRBV9 and TRBJ2-7, with D maybe TRBD1 (5 bases). Germline-derived CDR1 and CDR2 are SGDLS and YYNGEE. The V end lost 0 bases, the J end lost 3 bases, and 10 bases lay between the germline ends. The CDR3 sequence is 14 residues long. This CDR3 is CASSVDKGNYEQYF. In DNA form, the CDR3 reads TGTGCCAGCAGCGTAGACAAGGGGAACTACGAGCAGTACTTC. The whole variable domain, remainder taken from reference TRBV9 and TRBJ2-7, is DSGVTQTPKHLITATGQRVTLRCSPRSGDLSVYWYQQSLDQGLQFLIQYYNGEERAKGNILERFSAQQFPDLHSELNLSSLELGDSALYFCASSVDKGNYEQYFGPGTRLTVT.

The V and J genes are TRBV9 and TRBJ1-2; D is unresolved. Trimming removed 0 bases from V and 8 bases from J, with 11 bases in between. The germline CDR1 and CDR2 sequences are SGDLS and YYNGEE. The CDR3 has 13 amino acids. The chain's CDR3 is CASSVGGLTGYTF. In DNA form, the CDR3 reads TGTGCCAGCAGCGTAGGGGGTTTGACGGGCTACACCTTC.

V usage is TRBV4-1 and J usage is TRBJ1-3; D is perhaps TRBD1 (5 bases). Germline CDR1 reads MGHRA; CDR2 reads YSYEKL. With 0 bases removed from V and 2 bases from J, the gap between germline ends came to 8 bases. CDR3 length: 15 residues. CDR3 sequence (DNA): TGCGCCAGCAGCCAAGAGGGCAGGGCTGGAAACACCATATATTTT. It specifies CASSQEGRAGNTIYF.

This clone showed up just once. The chain joins TRBV5-1 to TRBJ2-1; weak D call: TRBD1 (5 bases). CDR1 is SGHRS and CDR2 is YFSETQ in the germline V gene. This CDR3 comprises 16 residues. Trimming cost V 2 bases and J 6 bases, with 18 bases left between them. This CDR3 is CASSFKVGPRGNEQFF. The CDR3 DNA is TGCGCCAGCAGCTTTAAAGTAGGACCAAGGGGCAATGAGCAGTTCTTC. Looking up the rest from reference TRBV5-1 and TRBJ2-1 gives the full variable domain: KAGVTQTPRYLIKTRGQQVTLSCSPISGHRSVSWYQQTPGQGLQFLFEYFSETQRNKGNFPGRFSGRQFSNSRSEMNVSTLELGDSALYLCASSFKVGPRGNEQFFGPGTRLTVL.

The chain is built from TRBV28 and TRBJ2-5; no firm D call. There are 12 residues in the CDR3. Germline V CDR1 and CDR2: MDHEN, SYDVKM. The V and J ends lost 9 bases and 0 bases respectively, with 8 bases between them. CDR3 bases: TGTGCCAGTAGGGAAAACCAAGAGACCCAGTACTTC. Residues: CASRENQETQYF.

The chain is built from TRBV5-1 and TRBJ2-3, with 9 positions matching TRBD1. With 4 bases clipped from V and 2 bases from J, the junction kept 5 bases outside the gene matches. The germline V gene encodes CDR1 SGHRS and CDR2 YFSETQ. The CDR3 covers 15 residues. The CDR3 coding sequence is TGCGCCAGCAGCCTGACAGGGGGGTTCACAGATACGCAGTATTTT. Its protein is CASSLTGGFTDTQYF.

The chain employs TRBV11-2 and TRBJ1-1; TRBD1 aligns across 7 bases. The germline CDR1 and CDR2 sequences are SGHAT and FQNNGV. The CDR3 covers 14 residues. Losses at the gene ends were 5 bases for V and 7 bases for J; bases not matched to a gene: 10. The CDR3 region is CASSEGQALGEAFF. In DNA form, the CDR3 reads TGTGCCAGCAGCGAAGGACAGGCCCTCGGTGAAGCTTTCTTT.

The chain uses TRBV7-2 and TRBJ2-7; 9 nucleotides line up with TRBD2. The CDR3 totals 13 residues. CDR1 SGHTA and CDR2 FQGNSA come from the germline V gene. V was pared by 4 bases and J by 6 bases, with 4 bases of the junction left unmatched. CDR3 amino acids: CASSYMTSGEQYF. CDR3 nucleotides: TGTGCCAGCAGCTACATGACTAGCGGCGAGCAGTACTTC.

The rearrangement joins TRBV28 to TRBJ2-5; D may be TRBD1 or TRBD2 (5 bases each). With 7 bases removed from V and 5 bases from J, the gap between germline ends came to 14 bases. The CDR3 has 13 amino acids. Germline V gene data show CDR1 as MDHEN and CDR2 as SYDVKM. As DNA, the CDR3 is TGTGCCAGCAAAAAAAGTTGGGGGGAGACCCAGTACTTC. Amino acids: CASKKSWGETQYF.

This chain joins TRBV5-1 and TRBJ2-7; 8 bases fit TRBD1. Germline trimming cut 2 bases from V and 3 bases from J; bases unmatched to any gene: 10. CDR3 length: 16 residues. Looked up from germline, CDR1 is SGHRS and CDR2 is YFSETQ. The CDR3 bases are TGCGCCAGCAGCTTAAGCCCAGGGGGCTCAAGCTACGAGCAGTACTTC. Translated, it gives CASSLSPGGSSYEQYF.

V is TRBV29-1 and J is TRBJ2-1, with a tentative D call TRBD2 (5 bases). The V and J ends lost 8 bases and 2 bases respectively, with 13 bases between them. The CDR3 loop spans 13 amino acids. Germline assignment: CDR1 SQVTM and CDR2 ANQGSEA. The CDR3: CSPKWGAYNEQFF. CDR3 DNA: TGCAGCCCTAAGTGGGGAGCCTACAATGAGCAGTTCTTC.

This chain connects TRBV19 to TRBJ2-1, with TRBD2 identical over 7 bases. After removal of 6 bases from V and 7 bases from J, the junction contained 12 bases not matched to a gene. The CDR3 has 15 amino acids. Germline V gene lookup returns CDR1 LNHDA and CDR2 SQIVND (reference sequence). This CDR3 reads CASRHGGSKRNEQFF. In DNA form, the CDR3 reads TGTGCCAGTAGGCACGGCGGGAGTAAAAGGAATGAGCAGTTCTTC.

The J gene is TRBJ2-7, the V gene TRBV9, with D possibly being TRBD1 (5 bases). The CDR3 contains 14 residues. V lost 2 bases, J lost 3 bases, and 12 bases lay in between. Germline values: CDR1 SGDLS, CDR2 YYNGEE. DNA of the CDR3: TGTGCCAGCAGCGTGGGCGTAGGGGACTACGAGCAGTACTTC. Residues: CASSVGVGDYEQYF. Using reference TRBV9 and TRBJ2-7 for the parts outside the CDR3, the full variable domain is DSGVTQTPKHLITATGQRVTLRCSPRSGDLSVYWYQQSLDQGLQFLIQYYNGEERAKGNILERFSAQQFPDLHSELNLSSLELGDSALYFCASSVGVGDYEQYFGPGTRLTVT.

In nucleotides, the CDR3 is TGTGCCAGCAGTGATAGGCTGTACAATGAGCAGTTCTTC. Its protein product is CASSDRLYNEQFF. This sequence joins TRBV6-4 and TRBJ2-1; D unresolved. From germline, CDR1 is MRHNA and CDR2 SNTAGT. This CDR3 spans 13 amino acids. V lost 3 bases, J lost 4 bases, and 7 bases lay in between.

This clone was seen once. This chain links TRBV4-1 with TRBJ1-2, with D unclear. There are 16 residues in the CDR3. V was pared by 1 base and J by 3 bases, with 15 bases between. CDR1 is MGHRA, CDR2 YSYEKL, per germline. This CDR3 is CASSQVTTSSDYGYTF. The DNA of the CDR3 is TGCGCCAGCAGCCAAGTTACAACTTCGTCAGACTATGGCTACACCTTC.

This chain links TRBV18 with TRBJ2-3; D possibly corresponds to TRBD1 (6 bases). The DNA end is more similar to TRBJ1-5, so the J call may be wrong. The CDR3 consists of 16 residues. Germline CDR1 and CDR2: KGHSH and LQKENI. CDR3 amino acids: CASSPPGRPDQGTQHF. DNA of the CDR3: TGTGCCAGCTCACCGCCGGGACGGCCGGACCAGGGGACGCAGCATTTT.

The chain uses TRBV27 and TRBJ2-1, with a weak D call TRBD2 (6 bases). Germline CDR1 is MNHEY and CDR2 is SMNVEV (reference sequence). CDR3 size: 14 residues. Deletions cut 1 base from V and 7 bases from J, with 11 bases between. The CDR3 loop reads CASSLWQEGNEQFF. In DNA, the CDR3 is TGTGCCAGCAGTTTATGGCAGGAGGGGAATGAGCAGTTCTTC.

The chain combines TRBV11-2 with TRBJ1-2; perhaps TRBD1 as D (5 bases). Trimming took off 5 bases at V and 5 bases at J, with 12 bases between the two ends. CDR1 SGHAT and CDR2 FQNNGV come from the germline V gene. This CDR3 has 13 residues. The CDR3 nucleotides read TGTGCCAGCAGCCGAACGGGGGAATATGGCTACACCTTC. Protein sequence: CASSRTGEYGYTF.

The V and J genes are TRBV4-3 and TRBJ2-6; no firm D call. The CDR3 length is 16 residues. V was clipped by 0 bases and J by 0 bases, with 6 bases between them. Per germline, CDR1 LGHNA and CDR2 YSLEER. This CDR3 is CASSQDSSSGANVLTF. The CDR3 bases are TGCGCCAGCAGCCAAGATTCTAGCTCTGGGGCCAACGTCCTGACTTTC.

The gene calls are TRBV7-2 and TRBJ2-3; 7 nucleotides line up with TRBD1. The CDR3 extends over 14 amino acids. Germline values: CDR1 SGHTA, CDR2 FQGNSA. J gave up 4 bases and V 1 base, and 2 bases lay outside the gene matches. The DNA for the CDR3 is TGTGCCAGCAGCTTAGACAGGGGTTCAGATACGCAGTATTTT. It yields the protein CASSLDRGSDTQYF. The entire variable domain, with the rest obtained from reference TRBV7-2 and TRBJ2-3, is as follows: GAGVSQSPSNKVTEKGKDVELRCDPISGHTALYWYRQSLGQGLEFLIYFQGNSAPDKSGLPSDRFSAERTGGSVSTLTIQRTQQEDSAVYLCASSLDRGSDTQYFGPGTRLTVL.

The chain carries TRBV7-9 and TRBJ1-2, with unresolved D. Trimming removed 0 bases at V and 0 bases at J, with 11 bases between. This CDR3 comprises 16 residues. Looked up from germline, CDR1 is SEHNR and CDR2 is FQNEAQ (reference sequence). The DNA of the CDR3 is TGTGCCAGCAGCTTAGCATCGGGTACAGCTAACTATGGCTACACCTTC. The encoded protein is CASSLASGTANYGYTF.